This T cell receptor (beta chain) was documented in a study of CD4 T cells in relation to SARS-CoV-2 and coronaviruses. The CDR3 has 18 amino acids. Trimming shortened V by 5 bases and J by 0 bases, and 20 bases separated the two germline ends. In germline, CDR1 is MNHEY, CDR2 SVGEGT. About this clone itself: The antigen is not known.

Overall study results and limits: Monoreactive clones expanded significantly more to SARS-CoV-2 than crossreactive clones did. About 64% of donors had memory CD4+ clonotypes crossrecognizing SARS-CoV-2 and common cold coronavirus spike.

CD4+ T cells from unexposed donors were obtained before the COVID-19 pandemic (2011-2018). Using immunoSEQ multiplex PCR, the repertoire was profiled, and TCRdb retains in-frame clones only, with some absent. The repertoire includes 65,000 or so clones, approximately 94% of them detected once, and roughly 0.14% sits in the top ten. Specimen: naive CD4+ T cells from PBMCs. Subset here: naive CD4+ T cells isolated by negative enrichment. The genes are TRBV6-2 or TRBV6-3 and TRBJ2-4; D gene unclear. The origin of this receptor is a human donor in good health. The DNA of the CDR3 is TGTGCCAGCAGTCCCCAGCCCTTTACACCCATAGCCAAAAACATTCAGTACTTC. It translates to CASSPQPFTPIAKNIQYF.